The 26 T cell receptor beta chains below all came from one sample that was sequenced in a study of CD4 T cells in relation to SARS-CoV-2 and coronaviruses. Sequenced by immunoSEQ multiplex PCR; TCRdb stores in-frame clones only, minus some. The sample lists tens of thousands of clones, nearly 85% occurring once. For these receptors, no antigen is known. Material for sequencing was naive CD4+ T cells from PBMCs, cultured in vitro. Regarding subset: naive CD4+ T cells isolated by negative enrichment. The receptors come from an adult with COVID-19.

V usage is TRBV2 and J usage is TRBJ2-5, with D perhaps matching TRBD1 (5 bases). V was clipped by 2 bases and J by 5 bases, with 9 bases between them. The CDR3 extends over 13 amino acids. Germline V gene lookup returns CDR1 SNHLY and CDR2 FYNNEI. For the CDR3, the DNA is TGTGCCAGCAGTGAATTTCAGGGTGAGACCCAGTACTTC. This gives the protein CASSEFQGETQYF.

V is TRBV3-1 (or the pseudogene TRBV3-2) and J is TRBJ2-1, with a tentative D call TRBD2 (5 bases). Germline V CDR1 and CDR2: LGHDT, YNNKEL (reference sequence). Deletions cut 0 bases from V and 0 bases from J, with 18 bases between. The CDR3 is 19 amino acids. CDR3 in amino acids: CASSQDTLAPYNSYNEQFF. The CDR3 DNA follows: TGTGCCAGCAGCCAAGATACCCTAGCCCCTTATAACTCCTACAATGAGCAGTTCTTC.

The chain joins TRBV6-5 to TRBJ1-2; D possibly corresponds to TRBD1 (5 bases). Trimming left V 6 bases short and J 8 bases short, with 13 bases between. The length of the CDR3 is 12 residues. In germline, CDR1 is MNHEY, CDR2 SVGAGI. The chain's CDR3 is CASSRGGGGYTF. The CDR3 DNA reads TGTGCCAGCAGCCGTGGGGGGGGAGGCTACACCTTC.

The chain uses TRBV18 and TRBJ1-5; weak D call: TRBD1 (6 bases). The CDR3 totals 15 residues. The V gene's germline CDR1 is KGHSH and CDR2 LQKENI. The germline V and J ends were trimmed by 6 bases and 5 bases, with 17 bases remaining between them. This CDR3 is CASSQNRDIYQPQHF. The CDR3 DNA follows: TGTGCCAGCTCTCAAAACCGGGACATTTATCAGCCCCAGCATTTT.

This CDR3 reads CATSDLPFSSYNEQFF. CDR3 bases: TGTGCCACCAGTGATTTACCGTTTAGCTCCTACAATGAGCAGTTCTTC. The V gene is TRBV24-1, the J gene TRBJ2-1; D is unresolved. Germline-derived CDR1 and CDR2 are KGHDR and SFDVKD. The CDR3 is 16 residues long. The ends were cut back, 1 base at V and 0 bases at J, with 9 bases in the middle.

The chain employs TRBV28 and TRBJ1-2, with 7 bases lining up with TRBD1. Trimming removed 5 bases from V and 4 bases from J; junction bases left unmatched: 4. CDR3 length equals 13 residues. The V gene's germline CDR1 is MDHEN and CDR2 SYDVKM. The DNA for the CDR3 is TGTGCCAGCAGTCAAGACAGGGTCTATGGCTACACCTTC. Its protein product is CASSQDRVYGYTF.

The CDR3 here is CATSDRIAGDSGETQYF. CDR3 bases: TGTGCCACCAGTGATCGGATAGCGGGAGACTCAGGGGAGACCCAGTACTTC. The rearrangement joins TRBV24-1 to TRBJ2-5; TRBD2 aligns across 9 bases. The CDR3 has 17 residues. The germline CDR1 and CDR2 sequences are KGHDR and SFDVKD. Trimming at V came to 3 bases and at J to 5 bases, leaving 12 bases not matched to a gene.

The chain combines TRBV21-1 with TRBJ2-1; TRBD2 was called by the table and not checked on the DNA. TRBV21-1 is described as a pseudogene. The CDR3 length is 17 residues. The CDR3 DNA reads as TGTGCCAGCAGCAAAAACCTAAGCGGGAGTTCCTACAATGAGCAGTTCTTC. Residues: CASSKNLSGSSYNEQFF.

This clone has just a few counts. Here the CDR3 reads CASRPGTVHNEQFF. The CDR3 DNA is TGTGCCAGCAGACCCGGGACTGTACACAATGAGCAGTTCTTC. V gene TRBV27 combines with J gene TRBJ2-1; TRBD2 might be the D (6 bases). The V gene lost 6 bases and the J gene lost 5 bases, with 14 bases spanning the gap. Germline CDR1 is MNHEY and CDR2 is SMNVEV (reference sequence). This CDR3 has 14 residues.

V usage is TRBV19 and J usage is TRBJ2-1, with TRBD2 matching 10 bases. The junction had 4 bases not matched to a gene; V was cut back by 6 bases and J by 8 bases. This CDR3 has 13 residues. Germline loops: CDR1 LNHDA, CDR2 SQIVND (reference sequence). The CDR3 sequence is CASRVAGGYEQFF. The CDR3 DNA is TGTGCCAGTAGAGTAGCGGGAGGTTATGAGCAGTTCTTC.

The gene calls are TRBV7-2 and TRBJ2-1; D is undetermined. The CDR3 is 12 residues long. Germline CDR1 is SGHTA and CDR2 is FQGNSA. The V gene lost 5 bases and the J gene lost 6 bases, with 8 bases spanning the gap. The CDR3 DNA reads TGTGCCAGCAGCCACCGGCCCAATGAGCAGTTCTTC. This gives the protein CASSHRPNEQFF.

V gene TRBV9 combines with J gene TRBJ1-5, with unresolved D. CDR3 length: 13 residues. V was cut by 0 bases and J by 4 bases, with 5 bases left in between. Germline V lookup: CDR1 SGDLS, CDR2 YYNGEE. DNA for the CDR3: TGTGCCAGCAGCGTAGCTCCTAATCAGCCCCAGCATTTT. Translated: CASSVAPNQPQHF. Full variable domain (remainder filled in from reference TRBV9 and TRBJ1-5): DSGVTQTPKHLITATGQRVTLRCSPRSGDLSVYWYQQSLDQGLQFLIQYYNGEERAKGNILERFSAQQFPDLHSELNLSSLELGDSALYFCASSVAPNQPQHFGDGTRLSIL.

The J gene is TRBJ1-1, the V gene TRBV11-3; no reliable D call. Trimming took 1 base from V and 4 from J, leaving 7 bases between them. Germline V gene lookup returns CDR1 SGHNT and CDR2 YENEEA. This CDR3 spans 13 amino acids. The CDR3 loop is CASSLGRRTEAFF. CDR3 coding DNA: TGTGCCAGCAGCTTAGGCAGACGCACTGAAGCTTTCTTT. The variable domain in full, with the rest retrieved from reference TRBV11-3 and TRBJ1-1, is EAGVVQSPRYKIIEKKQPVAFWCNPISGHNTLYWYLQNLGQGPELLIRYENEEAVDDSQLPKDRFSAERLKGVDSTLKIQPAELGDSAVYLCASSLGRRTEAFFGQGTRLTVV.

The chain combines TRBV6-6 with TRBJ2-7; 9 bases agree with TRBD1. The CDR3 totals 17 residues. V trimming: 6 bases; J trimming: 7 bases; junction bases outside the gene matches: 19. The germline gives CDR1 MNHNY, CDR2 SVGAGI (reference sequence). In nucleotides, the CDR3 is TGTGCCAGCAGCCGACCGGACAGGGGTGGACAGAAAAAGGAGCAGTACTTC. It translates to CASSRPDRGGQKKEQYF.

The rearrangement links TRBV4-2 to TRBJ2-6; D may be TRBD1 or TRBD2 (6 bases each). Germline-derived CDR1 and CDR2 are LGHNA and YNFKEQ. The CDR3 is made up of 16 amino acids. Trimming took 3 bases from V and 0 from J, leaving 9 bases between them. CDR3 DNA sequence: TGTGCCAGCAGCCATGGAGGGGGCTCTGGGGCCAACGTCCTGACTTTC. It codes for CASSHGGGSGANVLTF.

Comments on this clone: The germline gene is not matched at one end of the junction; a read error may be the cause. The chain joins TRBV28 to TRBJ2-1; tentative D call: TRBD2 (7 bases). CDR3 length equals 14 residues. Germline CDR1 reads MDHEN; CDR2 reads SYDVKM. The CDR3 region is CASSLRGSGGARVF. The CDR3 nucleotides read TGTGCCAGCAGTTTAAGGGGGTCGGGAGGAGCTAGAGTCTTC.

The CDR3 region is CASSRTATNEKLFF. The CDR3 DNA is TGTGCCAGTAGTAGGACAGCAACTAATGAAAAACTGTTTTTT. The chain combines TRBV19 with TRBJ1-4; tentative D call: TRBD1 (6 bases). CDR1 and CDR2 (germline): LNHDA, SQIVND (reference sequence). Trimming shortened V by 4 bases and J by 0 bases, and 6 bases separated the two germline ends. The CDR3 is 14 residues long.

The V call is TRBV10-3, the J call TRBJ2-7; no clear D gene. CDR3 length equals 13 residues. The V and J ends lost 4 bases and 1 base respectively, with 8 bases between them. Germline loops: CDR1 ENHRY, CDR2 SYGVKD. The CDR3 protein is CAISGFNSYEQYF. The CDR3 DNA follows: TGTGCCATCAGTGGATTCAATTCCTACGAGCAGTACTTC.

The rearrangement links TRBV4-3 to TRBJ2-3; possibly TRBD2 for D (5 bases). This CDR3 is built from 17 residues. Trimming shortened V by 0 bases and J by 4 bases, and 17 bases separated the two germline ends. Germline CDR1 and CDR2: LGHNA and YSLEER. CDR3 loop: CASSQEGNGVGPDTQYF. The CDR3 DNA is TGCGCCAGCAGCCAAGAAGGGAACGGGGTCGGCCCAGATACGCAGTATTTT.

The chain couples TRBV19 to TRBJ2-2; D is perhaps TRBD2 (6 bases). Trimming shortened V by 3 bases and J by 4 bases, and 12 bases separated the two germline ends. The CDR3 has 15 amino acids. Germline CDR1 LNHDA, CDR2 SQIVND (reference sequence). Here the CDR3 DNA reads TGTGCCAGTAGTATTTTGTTGGGGGGCACCGGGGAGCTGTTTTTT. It specifies CASSILLGGTGELFF.

This clone occurred a few times. The rearrangement joins TRBV6-2 or TRBV6-3 to TRBJ1-1, with D hard to call. Per the germline V gene, CDR1 is MNHEY and CDR2 is SVGEGT. The CDR3 extends over 13 amino acids. V was clipped by 6 bases and J by 2 bases, with 10 bases between them. The CDR3 protein is CASSGLENTEAFF. The CDR3 DNA reads as TGTGCCAGCAGCGGACTGGAAAACACTGAAGCTTTCTTT.

The J gene is TRBJ2-7, the V gene TRBV10-3; TRBD1 matches at 9 bases. V dropped 6 bases and J dropped 0; count of bases not matched to a gene: 12. CDR1 and CDR2 (germline): ENHRY, SYGVKD. This CDR3 comprises 17 residues. CDR3 bases: TGTGCCATCAGGGACAGGGGCGAAAATTCGAGCTCCTACGAGCAGTACTTC. Protein product: CAIRDRGENSSSYEQYF.

The gene calls are TRBV6-5 and TRBJ1-1; 9 bases fit TRBD1. This CDR3 comprises 14 residues. V lost 6 bases, J lost 6 bases, and 8 bases stayed unmatched. CDR1 MNHEY and CDR2 SVGAGI come from the germline V gene. CDR3: CASRPGQGMAEAFF. CDR3 in DNA: TGTGCCAGCAGACCGGGACAGGGAATGGCTGAAGCTTTCTTT.

The chain couples TRBV7-9 to TRBJ2-1; weak D call: TRBD1 (6 bases). V dropped 4 bases and J dropped 7 bases, with 14 bases sitting between them. Germline V gene lookup returns CDR1 SEHNR and CDR2 FQNEAQ (reference sequence). This CDR3 comprises 14 residues. In DNA form, the CDR3 reads TGTGCCAGCAGCTCCTTCGCAGGGGAGAATGAGCAGTTCTTC. Amino acid sequence: CASSSFAGENEQFF.

J is TRBJ2-2 and V is TRBV3-1 (or the pseudogene TRBV3-2); D call uncertain. Germline lookup yields CDR1 LGHDT and CDR2 YNNKEL (reference sequence). The germline V and J ends were trimmed by 0 bases and 4 bases, with 9 bases remaining between them. The CDR3 is 15 amino acids. CDR3 sequence reads: CASSQDLVSTGELFF. Here the CDR3 DNA reads TGTGCCAGCAGCCAAGATCTAGTTAGCACCGGGGAGCTGTTTTTT.

CDR3: CASSDSGGRYNEQFF. CDR3 sequence (DNA): TGTGCCAGCAGTGATTCCGGCGGGAGGTACAATGAGCAGTTCTTC. The chain employs TRBV25-1 and TRBJ2-1, with 8 bases matching TRBD2. V lost 3 bases, J lost 4 bases, and 5 bases stayed unmatched. This CDR3 region has 15 residues. The V gene's germline CDR1 is MGHDK and CDR2 SYGVNS.